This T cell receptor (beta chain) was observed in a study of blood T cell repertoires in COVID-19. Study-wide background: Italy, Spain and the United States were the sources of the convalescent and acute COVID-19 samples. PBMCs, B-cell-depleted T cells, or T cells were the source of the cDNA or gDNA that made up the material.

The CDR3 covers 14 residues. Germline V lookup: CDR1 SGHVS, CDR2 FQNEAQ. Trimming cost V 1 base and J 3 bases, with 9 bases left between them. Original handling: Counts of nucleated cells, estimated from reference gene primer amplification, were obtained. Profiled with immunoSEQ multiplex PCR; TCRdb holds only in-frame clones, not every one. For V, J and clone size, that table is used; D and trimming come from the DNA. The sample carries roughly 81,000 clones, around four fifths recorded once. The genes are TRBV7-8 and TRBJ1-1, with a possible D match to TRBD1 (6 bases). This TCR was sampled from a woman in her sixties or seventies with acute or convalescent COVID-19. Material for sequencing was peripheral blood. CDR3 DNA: TGTGCCAGCAGCTTAGTGGGGGCTCACACTGAAGCTTTCTTT. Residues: CASSLVGAHTEAFF.